This entry lists 17 T cell receptor beta chains sequenced from one sample in a study of blood T cell repertoires in COVID-19. Produced via immunoSEQ multiplex PCR; TCRdb's table is partial and in-frame only. Of about 210,000 clones listed, around 84% were seen once; the top ten hold approximately 10%. Sequencing was carried out using peripheral blood. The receptors originated from a woman aged 80 or over with COVID-19, enrolled during active disease.

This clone was picked up one time. The chain employs TRBV7-8 and TRBJ1-6; TRBD1 agrees at 9 bases. Germline V gives CDR1 SGHVS, CDR2 FQNEAQ. V trimming: 5 bases; J trimming: 7 bases; junction bases outside the gene matches: 6. The length of the CDR3 is 15 residues. CDR3 coding DNA: TGTGCCAGCAGCCGAGGACAGGGGCGAAATTCACCCCTCCACTTT. It is translated as CASSRGQGRNSPLHF.

The chain combines TRBV7-2 with TRBJ2-7; 7 nucleotides match TRBD1. Germline V gives CDR1 SGHTA, CDR2 FQGNSA. The CDR3 spans 14 residues. J gave up 4 bases and V 3 bases, and 6 bases lay outside the gene matches. Here the CDR3 reads CASSFGQASYEQYF. The CDR3 bases are TGTGCCAGCAGCTTCGGACAGGCCTCATACGAGCAGTACTTC. The full variable domain, in which reference TRBV7-2 and TRBJ2-7 provide the parts outside the CDR3, is GAGVSQSPSNKVTEKGKDVELRCDPISGHTALYWYRQSLGQGLEFLIYFQGNSAPDKSGLPSDRFSAERTGGSVSTLTIQRTQQEDSAVYLCASSFGQASYEQYFGPGTRLTVT.

The chain is built from TRBV7-2 and TRBJ1-2, with 7 bases lining up with TRBD1. The CDR3 is 16 amino acids. With 4 bases clipped from V and 4 bases from J, the junction kept 12 bases outside the gene matches. Per germline, CDR1 SGHTA and CDR2 FQGNSA. CDR3 sequence: CASSWTTGLIVYGYTF. CDR3 in DNA: TGTGCCAGCAGCTGGACGACAGGGCTAATCGTCTATGGCTACACCTTC. The full variable domain, with the rest looked up from reference TRBV7-2 and TRBJ1-2, is GAGVSQSPSNKVTEKGKDVELRCDPISGHTALYWYRQSLGQGLEFLIYFQGNSAPDKSGLPSDRFSAERTGGSVSTLTIQRTQQEDSAVYLCASSWTTGLIVYGYTFGSGTRLTVV.

The rearrangement links TRBV18 to TRBJ2-1, with TRBD1 matching over 8 bases. The CDR3 is 13 residues long. Unmatched junction bases numbered 6, after V lost 5 bases and J lost 9 bases. Germline V lookup: CDR1 KGHSH, CDR2 LQKENI. CDR3 sequence (DNA): TGTGCCAGCTCATCAGACAGGGGCGGTGAGCAGTTCTTC. As protein: CASSSDRGGEQFF.

This chain joins TRBV7-2 and TRBJ2-1, with 8 nucleotides matching TRBD2. Germline V gene lookup returns CDR1 SGHTA and CDR2 FQGNSA. The CDR3 runs to 15 residues. Trimming removed 11 bases from V and 3 bases from J; junction bases left unmatched: 12. The CDR3 loop reads CACSNGGAVYNEQFF. CDR3 sequence (DNA): TGTGCCTGCTCAAACGGGGGGGCGGTCTACAATGAGCAGTTCTTC.

This clone was found once. The CDR3: CASGAGGIEQFF. Here the CDR3 DNA reads TGTGCCAGCGGGGCCGGCGGAATTGAGCAGTTCTTC. The rearrangement links TRBV2 to TRBJ2-1, with a weak D call TRBD1 (5 bases). From germline, CDR1 is SNHLY and CDR2 FYNNEI. Trimming took 8 bases from V and 9 from J, leaving 14 bases between them. This CDR3 contains 12 residues.

The V call is TRBV28, the J call TRBJ1-5; D uncertain. Germline CDR1 MDHEN, CDR2 SYDVKM. This CDR3 comprises 12 residues. V was trimmed by 8 bases and J by 0 bases, leaving 5 bases between them. CDR3: CASGDSNQPQHF. The CDR3 nucleotides are TGTGCCAGCGGAGATAGCAATCAGCCCCAGCATTTT.

This clone showed up just a few times. The J gene is TRBJ2-5, the V gene TRBV30, with D possibly being TRBD1 (6 bases). The germline V gene has CDR1 GTSNPN and CDR2 SVGIG (reference sequence). Trimming removed 0 bases from V and 4 bases from J, with 6 bases in between. The CDR3 runs to 12 residues. The CDR3 sequence: CAWSVQGETQYF. DNA of the CDR3: TGTGCCTGGAGTGTACAGGGAGAGACCCAGTACTTC.

V gene TRBV2 combines with J gene TRBJ2-7; no definite D call. Germline V gene sequence: CDR1 SNHLY, CDR2 FYNNEI. The V gene lost 8 bases and the J gene lost 2 bases, with 10 bases spanning the gap. There are 12 residues in the CDR3. The CDR3 is CASLGSTYEQYF. CDR3 sequence (DNA): TGTGCCAGCCTAGGCTCCACCTACGAGCAGTACTTC. Full variable domain (rest looked up from reference TRBV2 and TRBJ2-7): EPEVTQTPSHQVTQMGQEVILRCVPISNHLYFYWYRQILGQKVEFLVSFYNNEISEKSEIFDDQFSVERPDGSNFTLKIRSTKLEDSAMYFCASLGSTYEQYFGPGTRLTVT.

The gene calls are TRBV6-2 or TRBV6-3 and TRBJ1-2; no clear D. V was shortened by 5 bases and J by 5 bases, with 6 bases between the two germline ends. The CDR3 has 11 residues. Germline assignment: CDR1 MNHEY and CDR2 SVGEGT. CDR3 residues: CASSHEYGYTF. The CDR3 coding sequence is TGTGCCAGCAGTCACGAGTATGGCTACACCTTC.

V usage is TRBV3-1 (or the pseudogene TRBV3-2) and J usage is TRBJ1-1, with a possible D match to TRBD1 (5 bases). CDR3 length: 13 amino acids. V lost 6 bases to trimming and J lost 6 bases, with 14 bases between them. CDR1 is LGHDT and CDR2 is YNNKEL in the germline V gene (reference sequence). CDR3 protein: CASSLGGVAEAFF. The CDR3 DNA reads as TGTGCCAGCAGTCTGGGGGGGGTAGCTGAAGCTTTCTTT.

DNA of the CDR3: TGTGCCAGCAGCTTAGCCCGGGGGAGTAGTGAGCAGTTCTTC. Protein: CASSLARGSSEQFF. The chain has TRBV11-2 and TRBJ2-1, with a tentative D call TRBD2 (6 bases). Germline assignment: CDR1 SGHAT and CDR2 FQNNGV. CDR3 size: 14 residues. V dropped 1 base and J dropped 9 bases, with 13 bases sitting between them.

The V call is TRBV19, the J call TRBJ1-4; D is ambiguous. The CDR3 is 14 amino acids. The germline gives CDR1 LNHDA, CDR2 SQIVND (reference sequence). V lost 1 base and J lost 5, with 8 bases in between. The CDR3 DNA sequence: TGTGCCAGTAGTATAGTTGACTTCAATGAAAAACTGTTTTTT. As protein: CASSIVDFNEKLFF. Looking up the rest from reference TRBV19 and TRBJ1-4 gives the full variable domain: DGGITQSPKYLFRKEGQNVTLSCEQNLNHDAMYWYRQDPGQGLRLIYYSQIVNDFQKGDIAEGYSVSREKKESFPLTVTSAQKNPTAFYLCASSIVDFNEKLFFGSGTQLSVL.

V is TRBV12-2 and J is TRBJ2-7; the D call TRBD1 from the table was never checked on the DNA. TRBV12-2 is flagged as a pseudogene. This CDR3 has 15 amino acids. As DNA, the CDR3 is TGTGCAAGTCGCCCGAACCGGGACAGGGGGCACGAGCAGTACTTC. This codes for CASRPNRDRGHEQYF.

V and J are TRBV5-6 and TRBJ1-5; D remains unclear. CDR1 and CDR2 from the germline V gene are SGHDT and YYEEEE. This CDR3 comprises 13 residues. Trimming cost V 4 bases and J 6 bases, with 11 bases left between them. CDR3 in DNA: TGTGCCAGCAGCACTCGACGGGGTCAGCCCCAGCATTTT. Amino acids: CASSTRRGQPQHF.

The genes are TRBV4-1 and TRBJ1-3; D is undetermined. Germline CDR1 and CDR2: MGHRA and YSYEKL. Trimming shortened V by 4 bases and J by 0 bases, and 10 bases separated the two germline ends. The CDR3 contains 15 residues. CDR3 protein: CASSPRTDSGNTIYF. CDR3 nucleotide sequence: TGCGCCAGCAGCCCGAGAACCGACTCTGGAAACACCATATATTTT.

J is TRBJ2-5 and V is TRBV5-1; 9 nucleotides match TRBD2. Trimming at V came to 0 bases and at J to 4 bases, leaving 10 bases not matched to a gene. Germline V gene lookup returns CDR1 SGHRS and CDR2 YFSETQ. This CDR3 has 17 amino acids. The CDR3 region is CASSLVASGAGGETQYF. DNA of the CDR3: TGCGCCAGCAGCTTGGTGGCTAGCGGGGCCGGGGGAGAGACCCAGTACTTC.